This paragraph covers one T cell receptor (beta chain) sequence. This sample is part of a study of shared clonotypes between healthy human individuals. Study-wide context: For every donor, three CD4 naive, three CD4 memory, two CD8 naive and one CD8 memory plates were used.

In germline, CDR1 is SEHNR, CDR2 FQNEAQ (reference sequence). V dropped 1 base and J dropped 6 bases, with 12 bases sitting between them. The CDR3 runs 15 residues. Donors were healthy HIV-negative adults without recently reported acute infections or vaccinations. Those who donated, Caucasian adults without exception, all lived in Nashville, Tennessee. The authors combined CD45RO+ cells with CCR7-negative CD45RA+ TemRA cells as CD8 memory. Produced via immunoSEQ multiplex PCR; TCRdb's table is partial and in-frame only. The table includes approximately 350,000 clones, about 96% detected once. The V and J genes are TRBV7-9 and TRBJ2-2; maybe TRBD2 (6 bases). The receptor was isolated from a man aged 30 to 45 in good health. Sequenced sample: memory CD8+ T cells sorted from blood. The sample's subset: CD45RO+ cells pooled with CCR7-negative TemRA cells. The CDR3 sequence is CASSLGTIVSGELFF. The CDR3 bases are TGTGCCAGCAGCTTAGGGACTATTGTGTCCGGGGAGCTGTTTTTT.